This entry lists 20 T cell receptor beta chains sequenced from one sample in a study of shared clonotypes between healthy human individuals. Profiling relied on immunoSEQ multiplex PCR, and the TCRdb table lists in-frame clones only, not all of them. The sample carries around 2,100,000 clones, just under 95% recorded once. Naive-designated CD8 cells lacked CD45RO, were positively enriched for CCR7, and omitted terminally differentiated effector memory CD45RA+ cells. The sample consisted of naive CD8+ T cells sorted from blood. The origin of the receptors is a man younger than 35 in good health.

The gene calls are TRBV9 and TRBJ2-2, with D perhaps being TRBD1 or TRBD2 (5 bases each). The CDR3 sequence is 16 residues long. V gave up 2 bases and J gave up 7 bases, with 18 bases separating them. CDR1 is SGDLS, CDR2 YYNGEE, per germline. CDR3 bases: TGTGCCAGCAGCGTCCGGGACCCCCTTTTTGGCGGGGAGCTGTTTTTT. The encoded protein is CASSVRDPLFGGELFF.

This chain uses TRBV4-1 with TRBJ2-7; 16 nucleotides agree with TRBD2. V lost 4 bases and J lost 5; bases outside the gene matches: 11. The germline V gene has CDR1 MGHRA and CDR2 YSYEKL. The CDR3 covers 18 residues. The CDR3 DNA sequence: TGCGCCAGCAGCCTAAAAGGGACTAGCGGGAGGGCCGGGGACGAGCAGTACTTC. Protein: CASSLKGTSGRAGDEQYF.

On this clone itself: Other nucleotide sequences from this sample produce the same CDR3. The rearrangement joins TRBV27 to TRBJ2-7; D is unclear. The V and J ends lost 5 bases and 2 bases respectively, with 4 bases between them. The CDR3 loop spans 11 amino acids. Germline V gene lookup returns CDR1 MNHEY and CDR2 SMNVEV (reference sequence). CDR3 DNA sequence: TGTGCCAGCAGTCCGACCTACGAGCAGTACTTC. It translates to CASSPTYEQYF.

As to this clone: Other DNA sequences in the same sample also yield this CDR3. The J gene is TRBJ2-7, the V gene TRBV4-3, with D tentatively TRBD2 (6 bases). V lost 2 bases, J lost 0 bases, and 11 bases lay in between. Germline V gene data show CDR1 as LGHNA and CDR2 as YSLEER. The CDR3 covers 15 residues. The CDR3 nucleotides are TGCGCCAGCAGCCAATTAACCGGGAGCTCCTACGAGCAGTACTTC. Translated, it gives CASSQLTGSSYEQYF.

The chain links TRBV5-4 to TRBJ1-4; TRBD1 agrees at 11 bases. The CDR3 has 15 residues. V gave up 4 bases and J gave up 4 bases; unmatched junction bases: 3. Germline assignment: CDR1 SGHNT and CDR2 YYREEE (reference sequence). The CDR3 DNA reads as TGTGCCAGCAGCACGGGACAGGGGGATAATGAAAAACTGTTTTTT. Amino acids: CASSTGQGDNEKLFF.

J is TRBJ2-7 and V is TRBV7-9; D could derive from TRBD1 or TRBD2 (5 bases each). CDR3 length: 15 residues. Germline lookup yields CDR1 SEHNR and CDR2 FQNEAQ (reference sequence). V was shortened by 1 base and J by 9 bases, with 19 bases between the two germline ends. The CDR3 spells CASSLGDPSRMGQYF. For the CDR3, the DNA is TGTGCCAGCAGCTTAGGGGACCCTTCTCGGATGGGGCAGTACTTC.

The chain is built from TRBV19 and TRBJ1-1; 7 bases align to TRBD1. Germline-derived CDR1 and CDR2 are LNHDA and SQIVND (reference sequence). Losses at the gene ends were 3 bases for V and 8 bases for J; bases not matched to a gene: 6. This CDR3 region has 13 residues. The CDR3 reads CASSMDRTLEAFF. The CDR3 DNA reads TGTGCCAGTAGTATGGACAGGACCCTCGAAGCTTTCTTT.

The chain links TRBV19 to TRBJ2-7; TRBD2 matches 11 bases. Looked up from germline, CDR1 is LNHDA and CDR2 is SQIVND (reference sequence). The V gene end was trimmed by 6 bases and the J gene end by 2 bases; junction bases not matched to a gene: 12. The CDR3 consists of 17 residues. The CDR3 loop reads CASSIKALAGATYEQYF. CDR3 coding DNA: TGTGCCAGTAGCATTAAGGCACTAGCGGGAGCGACCTACGAGCAGTACTTC.

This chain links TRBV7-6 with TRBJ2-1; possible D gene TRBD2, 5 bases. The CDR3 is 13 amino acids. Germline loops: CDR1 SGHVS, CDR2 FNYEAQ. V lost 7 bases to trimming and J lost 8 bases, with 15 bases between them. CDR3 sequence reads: CASMPGERDEQFF. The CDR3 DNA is TGTGCCAGCATGCCCGGGGAAAGAGATGAGCAGTTCTTC.

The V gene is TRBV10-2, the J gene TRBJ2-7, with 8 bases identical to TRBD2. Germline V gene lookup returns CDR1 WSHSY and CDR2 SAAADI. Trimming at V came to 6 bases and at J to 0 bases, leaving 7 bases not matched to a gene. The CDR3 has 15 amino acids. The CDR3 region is CASSPTSASSYEQYF. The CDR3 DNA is TGCGCCAGCAGCCCGACTAGCGCCTCCTCCTACGAGCAGTACTTC.

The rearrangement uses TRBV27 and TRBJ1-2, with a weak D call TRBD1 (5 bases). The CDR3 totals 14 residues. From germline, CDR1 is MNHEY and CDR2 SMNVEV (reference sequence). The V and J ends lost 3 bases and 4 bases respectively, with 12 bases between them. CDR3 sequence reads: CASSFVGAGYGYTF. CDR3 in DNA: TGTGCCAGCAGTTTTGTTGGGGCCGGCTATGGCTACACCTTC.

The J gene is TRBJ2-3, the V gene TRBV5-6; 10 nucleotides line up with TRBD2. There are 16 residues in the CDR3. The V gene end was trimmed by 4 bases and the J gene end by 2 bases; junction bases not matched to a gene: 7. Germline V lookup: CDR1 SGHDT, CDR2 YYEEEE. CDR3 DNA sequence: TGTGCCAGCAGCCATCGACTAGCGGGTCACACAGATACGCAGTATTTT. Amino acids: CASSHRLAGHTDTQYF.

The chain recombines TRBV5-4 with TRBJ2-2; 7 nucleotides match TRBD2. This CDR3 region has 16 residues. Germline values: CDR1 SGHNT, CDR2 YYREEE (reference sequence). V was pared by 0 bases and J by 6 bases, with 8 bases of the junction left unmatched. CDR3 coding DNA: TGTGCCAGCAGCTTGGCCTTCGGGCTAGCGGCCGGGGAGCTGTTTTTT. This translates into CASSLAFGLAAGELFF.

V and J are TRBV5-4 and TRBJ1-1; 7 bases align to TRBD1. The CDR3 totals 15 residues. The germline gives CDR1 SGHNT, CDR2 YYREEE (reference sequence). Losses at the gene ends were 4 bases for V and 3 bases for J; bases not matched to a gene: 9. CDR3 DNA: TGTGCCAGCAGCACTTCAGGGGGGGGTTACACTGAAGCTTTCTTT. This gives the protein CASSTSGGGYTEAFF.

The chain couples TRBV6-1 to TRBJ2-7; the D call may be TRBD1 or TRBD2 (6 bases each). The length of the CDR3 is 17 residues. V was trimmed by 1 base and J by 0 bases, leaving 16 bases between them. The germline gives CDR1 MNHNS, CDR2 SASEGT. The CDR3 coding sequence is TGTGCCAGCAGTGAAGGCATGGGGGGCAGCTTCTCCTACGAGCAGTACTTC. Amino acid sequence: CASSEGMGGSFSYEQYF.

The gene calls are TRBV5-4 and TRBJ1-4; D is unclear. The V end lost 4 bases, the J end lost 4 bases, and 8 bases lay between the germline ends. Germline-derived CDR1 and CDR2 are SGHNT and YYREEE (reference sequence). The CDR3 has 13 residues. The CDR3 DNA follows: TGTGCCAGCAGCCCCGATGATAATGAAAAACTGTTTTTT. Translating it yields CASSPDDNEKLFF.

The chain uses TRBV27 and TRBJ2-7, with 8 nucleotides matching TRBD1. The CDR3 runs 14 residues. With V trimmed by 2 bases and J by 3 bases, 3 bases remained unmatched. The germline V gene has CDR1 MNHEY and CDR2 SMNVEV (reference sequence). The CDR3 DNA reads TGTGCCAGCAGTTTAGTGACAGGGGTCTACGAGCAGTACTTC. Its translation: CASSLVTGVYEQYF.

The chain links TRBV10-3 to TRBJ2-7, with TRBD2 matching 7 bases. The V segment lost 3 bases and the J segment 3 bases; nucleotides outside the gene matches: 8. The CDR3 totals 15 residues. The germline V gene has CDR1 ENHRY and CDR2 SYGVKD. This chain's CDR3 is CAISDTGGSIYEQYF. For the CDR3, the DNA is TGTGCCATCAGTGATACCGGGGGGAGTATCTACGAGCAGTACTTC.

CDR3 sequence (DNA): TGTGCCAGCAGCTCGGGGACAGGCCGACCTTCCTACGAGCAGTACTTC. As protein: CASSSGTGRPSYEQYF. The chain combines TRBV7-9 with TRBJ2-7; 8 bases are a match to TRBD1. The CDR3 is 16 amino acids. Trimming took 4 bases from V and 1 from J; bases not matched to a gene: 9. The germline CDR1 and CDR2 sequences are SEHNR and FQNEAQ (reference sequence). The whole variable domain, remainder taken from reference TRBV7-9 and TRBJ2-7, is DTGVSQNPRHKITKRGQNVTFRCDPISEHNRLYWYRQTLGQGPEFLTYFQNEAQLEKSRLLSDRFSAERPKGSFSTLEIQRTEQGDSAMYLCASSSGTGRPSYEQYFGPGTRLTVT.

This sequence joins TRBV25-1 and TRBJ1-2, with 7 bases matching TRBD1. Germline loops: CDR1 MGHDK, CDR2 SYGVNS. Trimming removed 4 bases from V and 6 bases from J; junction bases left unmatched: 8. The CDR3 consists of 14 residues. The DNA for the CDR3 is TGTGCCAGCAGTGGGCAGGGGGTGGAGGATGGCTACACCTTC. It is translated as CASSGQGVEDGYTF.